What follows are 25 T cell receptor beta chains derived from one specimen sequenced in a study of T cell responses to AZD1222 COVID-19 vaccine. Only in-frame clones appear in the TCRdb table, and some are missing; sequencing was by immunoSEQ multiplex PCR. This sample yields more than 85,000 clones, of which roughly 92% are seen a single time; roughly 2.5% belongs to the top ten. The sequencing here drew on peripheral blood, taken 28 days after the second AZD1222 dose. These receptors were obtained from an adult who received the AZD1222 COVID-19 vaccine.

The V and J genes are TRBV3-1 (or the pseudogene TRBV3-2) and TRBJ2-2, with TRBD1 as a possible D gene (5 bases). Germline CDR1 and CDR2: LGHDT and YNNKEL (reference sequence). Trimming removed 1 base from V and 9 bases from J, with 9 bases in between. The CDR3 runs to 13 residues. CDR3 nucleotides: TGTGCCAGCAGCCAAGGGGGCGGCCGGGAGCTGTTTTTT. Translating gives CASSQGGGRELFF.

The rearrangement joins TRBV5-4 to TRBJ2-3, with 9 bases lining up with TRBD1. The CDR3 runs to 16 residues. CDR1 SGHNT and CDR2 YYREEE come from the germline V gene (reference sequence). After removal of 4 bases from V and 5 bases from J, the junction contained 11 bases not matched to a gene. CDR3: CASSDMTGGFGDTQYF. The CDR3, as DNA: TGTGCCAGCAGCGATATGACAGGGGGTTTTGGAGATACGCAGTATTTT. The complete variable domain, with remaining parts taken from reference TRBV5-4 and TRBJ2-3, reads ETGVTQSPTHLIKTRGQQVTLRCSSQSGHNTVSWYQQALGQGPQFIFQYYREEENGRGNFPPRFSGLQFPNYSSELNVNALELDDSALYLCASSDMTGGFGDTQYFGPGTRLTVL.

This chain uses TRBV4-1 with TRBJ1-2; no firm D call. Per the germline V gene, CDR1 is MGHRA and CDR2 is YSYEKL. This CDR3 region has 14 residues. The V and J ends lost 6 bases and 3 bases respectively, with 14 bases between them. This CDR3 reads CASRSYGVDYGYTF. The CDR3 nucleotides are TGCGCCAGCAGGTCGTACGGGGTTGACTATGGCTACACCTTC.

The V call is TRBV19, the J call TRBJ1-4, with a tentative D call TRBD1 (6 bases). Germline-derived CDR1 and CDR2 are LNHDA and SQIVND (reference sequence). The CDR3 has 12 residues. The germline V and J ends were trimmed by 6 bases and 8 bases, with 10 bases remaining between them. CDR3 sequence (DNA): TGTGCCAGTAGAGGGGGATACGAAAAACTGTTTTTT. Its translation: CASRGGYEKLFF.

The genes are TRBV7-3 and TRBJ2-3; D possibly corresponds to TRBD2 (7 bases). Germline-derived CDR1 and CDR2 are SGHTA and FQGTGA. V shed 4 bases and J shed 3 bases, with 20 bases lying between them. This CDR3 is built from 17 residues. This chain's CDR3 is CASSSPGWGGPTDTQYF. The CDR3 bases are TGTGCCAGCAGCTCCCCCGGTTGGGGGGGGCCGACAGATACGCAGTATTTT.

This sequence joins TRBV28 and TRBJ2-3; possibly TRBD1 for D (5 bases). Germline assignment: CDR1 MDHEN and CDR2 SYDVKM. The CDR3 has 14 residues. V lost 9 bases, J lost 1 base, and 14 bases lay in between. The CDR3, as DNA: TGTGCCAGATTTAAGGGGTTTGGCACAGATACGCAGTATTTT. Its protein is CARFKGFGTDTQYF.

This clone showed up just once. The rearrangement uses TRBV12-5 and TRBJ2-5; 9 bases agree with TRBD2. V lost 6 bases to trimming and J lost 3 bases; unmatched junction nucleotides: 11. This CDR3 has 16 residues. The germline V gene encodes CDR1 LGHNT and CDR2 FRNRAP. The CDR3 loop reads CASGMTLVAGEETQYF. The DNA of the CDR3 is TGTGCTAGTGGGATGACCTTGGTAGCGGGGGAAGAGACCCAGTACTTC.

The genes are TRBV20-1 and TRBJ1-2; D gene ambiguous. The CDR3 has 11 residues. The ends were cut back, 4 bases at V and 4 bases at J, with 7 bases in the middle. Per the germline V gene, CDR1 is DFQATT and CDR2 is SNEGSKA (reference sequence). The CDR3 here is CSAISGYGYTF. For the CDR3, the DNA is TGCAGTGCTATATCCGGCTATGGCTACACCTTC.

The rearrangement joins TRBV10-3 to TRBJ1-3, with TRBD1 as a possible D gene (5 bases). The CDR3 runs to 16 residues. Trimming removed 0 bases from V and 1 base from J, with 10 bases in between. Per the germline V gene, CDR1 is ENHRY and CDR2 is SYGVKD. The CDR3 reads CAISESSRGSGNTIYF. CDR3 coding DNA: TGTGCCATCAGTGAGTCTTCTAGGGGTTCTGGAAACACCATATATTTT.

The chain recombines TRBV7-2 with TRBJ2-5; 9 bases fit TRBD1. The CDR3 has 15 amino acids. CDR1 is SGHTA and CDR2 is FQGNSA in the germline V gene. The ends lost 4 bases at V and 5 bases at J; junction bases unmatched: 8. The CDR3 sequence: CASSWGQGAIETQYF. CDR3 DNA sequence: TGTGCCAGCAGCTGGGGACAGGGAGCAATTGAGACCCAGTACTTC. Together with reference TRBV7-2 and TRBJ2-5, the CDR3 gives the full variable domain: GAGVSQSPSNKVTEKGKDVELRCDPISGHTALYWYRQSLGQGLEFLIYFQGNSAPDKSGLPSDRFSAERTGGSVSTLTIQRTQQEDSAVYLCASSWGQGAIETQYFGPGTRLLVL.

The rearrangement links TRBV5-1 to TRBJ2-5; 7 positions agree with TRBD1. This CDR3 is built from 15 residues. V shed 2 bases, J shed 2 bases, and the junction held 6 bases outside the gene matches. From germline, CDR1 is SGHRS and CDR2 YFSETQ. CDR3 sequence (DNA): TGCGCCAGCAGCTTCGGAGACAGGGAGCAAGAGACCCAGTACTTC. Translation gives CASSFGDREQETQYF.

V usage is TRBV28 and J usage is TRBJ1-2; 7 nucleotides line up with TRBD1. The germline gives CDR1 MDHEN, CDR2 SYDVKM. J was trimmed by 6 bases and V by 8 bases; bases with no gene match: 15. The CDR3 is made up of 15 amino acids. The DNA of the CDR3 is TGTGCCAGCCACACCGGGACAGCGCCTATCCATGGCTACACCTTC. The encoded protein is CASHTGTAPIHGYTF.

The chain recombines TRBV14 with TRBJ2-5, with 7 bases that match TRBD1. The length of the CDR3 is 13 residues. After removal of 6 bases from V and 4 bases from J, the junction contained 5 bases not matched to a gene. Germline assignment: CDR1 SGHDN and CDR2 FVKESK. CDR3 protein: CASSGQVGETQYF. The CDR3 region has the DNA TGTGCCAGCAGTGGACAGGTGGGAGAGACCCAGTACTTC.

The chain joins TRBV21-1 to TRBJ1-6. TRBV21-1 is flagged as a pseudogene. The CDR3 extends over 16 amino acids. The CDR3 loop reads CASSKVSNRAKSPLHF. As DNA, the CDR3 is TGTGCCAGCAGCAAAGTTTCAAATAGGGCAAAATCACCCCTCCACTTT.

The chain links TRBV5-1 to TRBJ2-1; D possibly corresponds to TRBD2 (5 bases). Germline V CDR1 and CDR2: SGHRS, YFSETQ. V gave up 4 bases and J gave up 3 bases, with 17 bases separating them. The CDR3 runs to 16 residues. As DNA, the CDR3 is TGCGCCAGCAGCGTCACATTGTTTCGGGGCTACAATGAGCAGTTCTTC. Protein sequence: CASSVTLFRGYNEQFF.

Remarks on this clone: One end of the junction varies from germline; a read error may be responsible. The rearrangement uses TRBV6-5 and TRBJ2-5; D gene unclear. This CDR3 is 15 amino acids long. Per the germline V gene, CDR1 is MNHEY and CDR2 is SVGAGI. The CDR3 coding sequence is TGTGCCAGCAGTGACTCATTCCCGGTTTCAGAGACCCAGTACTTC. It codes for CASSDSFPVSETQYF.

The chain is built from TRBV2 and TRBJ1-5; D is perhaps TRBD1 (5 bases). V gave up 4 bases and J gave up 5 bases, with 12 bases separating them. This CDR3 spans 14 amino acids. CDR1 and CDR2 from the germline V gene are SNHLY and FYNNEI. The CDR3 DNA reads TGTGCCAGCAGTGGTGGGAGGGGATATCAGCCCCAGCATTTT. Translating gives CASSGGRGYQPQHF.

The CDR3 loop is CAWNRGLTDYEQYF. CDR3 sequence (DNA): TGTGCCTGGAACAGGGGTCTTACTGACTACGAGCAGTACTTC. This chain links TRBV5-4 with TRBJ2-7; 7 bases match TRBD1. CDR3 length equals 14 residues. Germline values: CDR1 SGHNT, CDR2 YYREEE (reference sequence). J lost 3 bases, V lost 10 bases, and 13 bases had no gene match.

The table lists this clone with a count of one. The chain couples TRBV2 to TRBJ2-1; 11 bases map to TRBD2. J lost 6 bases, V lost 6 bases, and 4 bases had no gene match. Germline-derived CDR1 and CDR2 are SNHLY and FYNNEI. This CDR3 region has 14 residues. Here the CDR3 reads CASSSLAGVNEQFF. CDR3 in DNA: TGTGCCAGCAGCTCACTAGCGGGGGTCAATGAGCAGTTCTTC.

Only one count was recorded for this clone. The chain combines TRBV3-1 (or the pseudogene TRBV3-2) with TRBJ2-1; unclear D gene. In germline, CDR1 is LGHDT, CDR2 YNNKEL (reference sequence). The germline V and J ends were trimmed by 6 bases and 12 bases, with 27 bases remaining between them. The CDR3 spans 16 residues. The CDR3 DNA is TGTGCCAGCAGTCTAAGAACCGTAGGGAACCTTTGGGGGCAGTTCTTC. The encoded protein is CASSLRTVGNLWGQFF.

The V and J genes are TRBV28 and TRBJ1-2, with D maybe TRBD1 (5 bases). From germline, CDR1 is MDHEN and CDR2 SYDVKM. CDR3 length: 14 residues. Trimming took off 2 bases at V and 4 bases at J, with 11 bases between the two ends. CDR3 sequence: CASSLPRDGYGYTF. In DNA, the CDR3 is TGTGCCAGCAGTTTACCCAGGGATGGCTATGGCTACACCTTC.

This chain uses TRBV7-9 with TRBJ2-7; tentatively, D is TRBD1 or TRBD2 (5 bases each). Trimming pared 0 bases from V and 5 bases from J, leaving 5 bases between. Germline-derived CDR1 and CDR2 are SEHNR and FQNEAQ (reference sequence). The CDR3 extends over 12 amino acids. The CDR3 region has the DNA TGTGCCAGCAGCTTAGCGGGGGACGAGCAGTACTTC. Protein: CASSLAGDEQYF.

The CDR3 reads CAWSAILYSDSLNTEAFF. CDR3 coding DNA: TGTGCCTGGAGCGCCATTCTGTACTCGGACAGCCTGAACACTGAAGCTTTCTTT. This chain links TRBV30 with TRBJ1-1, with TRBD1 as a possible D gene (6 bases). V shed 3 bases and J shed 0 bases, with 23 bases lying between them. CDR1 and CDR2 from the germline V gene are GTSNPN and SVGIG (reference sequence). CDR3 length: 18 amino acids.

V usage is TRBV7-2 and J usage is TRBJ2-5, with 9 bases identical to TRBD1. This CDR3 contains 16 residues. The germline gives CDR1 SGHTA, CDR2 FQGNSA. The trim removed 1 base at V and 6 bases at J, leaving 9 bases unmatched. CDR3 coding DNA: TGTGCCAGCAGCTTAGGCGGGACAGGGATTACAAAGACCCAGTACTTC. It specifies CASSLGGTGITKTQYF.

V is TRBV5-1 and J is TRBJ1-2; D perhaps matches TRBD1 (5 bases). Germline CDR1 reads SGHRS; CDR2 reads YFSETQ. The CDR3 length is 17 residues. V was trimmed by 3 bases and J by 4 bases, leaving 22 bases between them. DNA of the CDR3: TGCGCCAGCAGCTCACCTGGGGGAACCGGGACGCCCTATGGCTACACCTTC. Its protein is CASSSPGGTGTPYGYTF.